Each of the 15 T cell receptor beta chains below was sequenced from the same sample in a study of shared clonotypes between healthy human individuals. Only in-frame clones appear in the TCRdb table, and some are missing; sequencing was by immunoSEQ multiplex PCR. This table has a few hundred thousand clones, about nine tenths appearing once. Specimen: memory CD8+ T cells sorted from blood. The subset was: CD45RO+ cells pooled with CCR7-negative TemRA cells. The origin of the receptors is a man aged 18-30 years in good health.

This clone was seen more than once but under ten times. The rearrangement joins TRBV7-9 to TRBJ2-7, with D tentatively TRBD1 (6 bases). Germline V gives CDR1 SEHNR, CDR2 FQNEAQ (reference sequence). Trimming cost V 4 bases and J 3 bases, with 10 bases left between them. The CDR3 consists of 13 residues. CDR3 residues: CASSSTGIYEQYF. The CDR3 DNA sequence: TGTGCCAGCAGCTCGACAGGAATCTACGAGCAGTACTTC.

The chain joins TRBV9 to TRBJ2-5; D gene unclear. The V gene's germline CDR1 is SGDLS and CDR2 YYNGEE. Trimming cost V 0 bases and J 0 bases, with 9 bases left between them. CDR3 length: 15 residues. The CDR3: CASSVATDNQETQYF. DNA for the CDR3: TGTGCCAGCAGCGTAGCTACGGATAACCAAGAGACCCAGTACTTC.

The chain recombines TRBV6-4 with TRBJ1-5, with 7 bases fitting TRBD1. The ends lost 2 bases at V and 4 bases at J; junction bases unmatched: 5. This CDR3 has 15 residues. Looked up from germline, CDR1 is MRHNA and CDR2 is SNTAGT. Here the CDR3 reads CASSDSQGENQPQHF. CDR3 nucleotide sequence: TGTGCCAGCAGTGACAGTCAGGGGGAAAATCAGCCCCAGCATTTT.

DNA for the CDR3: TGTGCCAGTAGATCCGGGACAGGATTAACTGAAGCTTTCTTT. Translated: CASRSGTGLTEAFF. This sequence joins TRBV19 and TRBJ1-1, with 8 bases matching TRBD1. The CDR3 has 14 amino acids. CDR1 is LNHDA and CDR2 is SQIVND in the germline V gene (reference sequence). Trimming cost V 6 bases and J 5 bases; bases outside gene matches: 8.

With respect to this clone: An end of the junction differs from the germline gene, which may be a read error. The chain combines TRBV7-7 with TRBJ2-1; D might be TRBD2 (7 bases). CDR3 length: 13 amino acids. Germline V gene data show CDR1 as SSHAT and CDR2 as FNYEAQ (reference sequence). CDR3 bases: TGTGCTAGCAGCGGAGGGGGAGGGAATGAGCAGTTCTTC. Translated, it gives CASSGGGGNEQFF.

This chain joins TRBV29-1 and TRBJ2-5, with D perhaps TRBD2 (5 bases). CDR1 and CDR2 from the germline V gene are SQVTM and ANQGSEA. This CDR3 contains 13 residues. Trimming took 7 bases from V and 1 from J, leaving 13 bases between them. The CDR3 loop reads CSAGWVSQETQYF. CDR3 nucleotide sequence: TGCAGCGCGGGGTGGGTATCCCAAGAGACCCAGTACTTC.

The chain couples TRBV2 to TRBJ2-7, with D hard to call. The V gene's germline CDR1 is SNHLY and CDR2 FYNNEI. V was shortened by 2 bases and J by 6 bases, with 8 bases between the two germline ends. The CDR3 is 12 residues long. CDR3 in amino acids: CASSELFGEQYF. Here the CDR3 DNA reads TGTGCCAGCAGTGAATTATTTGGCGAGCAGTACTTC.

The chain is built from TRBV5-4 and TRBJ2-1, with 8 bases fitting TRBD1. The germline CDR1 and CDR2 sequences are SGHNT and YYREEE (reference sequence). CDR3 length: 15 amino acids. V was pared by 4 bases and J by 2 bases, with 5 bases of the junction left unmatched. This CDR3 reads CASSADREAYNEQFF. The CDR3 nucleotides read TGTGCCAGCAGCGCGGACAGGGAGGCCTACAATGAGCAGTTCTTC.

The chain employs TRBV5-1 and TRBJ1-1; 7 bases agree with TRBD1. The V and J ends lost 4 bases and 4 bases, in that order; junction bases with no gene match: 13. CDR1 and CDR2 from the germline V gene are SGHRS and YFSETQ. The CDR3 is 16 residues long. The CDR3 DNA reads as TGCGCCAGCAGCCAAGACCGACAGGGCGGATTCACTGAAGCTTTCTTT. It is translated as CASSQDRQGGFTEAFF. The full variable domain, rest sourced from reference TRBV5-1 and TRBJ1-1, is KAGVTQTPRYLIKTRGQQVTLSCSPISGHRSVSWYQQTPGQGLQFLFEYFSETQRNKGNFPGRFSGRQFSNSRSEMNVSTLELGDSALYLCASSQDRQGGFTEAFFGQGTRLTVV.

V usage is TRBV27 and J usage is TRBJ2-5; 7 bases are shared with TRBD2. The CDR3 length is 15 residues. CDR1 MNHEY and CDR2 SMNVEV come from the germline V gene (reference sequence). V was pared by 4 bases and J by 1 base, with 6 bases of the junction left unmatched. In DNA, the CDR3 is TGTGCCAGCAGTTCCACGGGAGGCCCCCAAGAGACCCAGTACTTC. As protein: CASSSTGGPQETQYF.

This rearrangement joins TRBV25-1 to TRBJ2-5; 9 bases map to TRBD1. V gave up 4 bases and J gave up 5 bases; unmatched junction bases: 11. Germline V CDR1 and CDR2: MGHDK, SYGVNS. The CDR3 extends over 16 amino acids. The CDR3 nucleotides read TGTGCCAGCAGTGGAGAAGGGACAGGGACCACCGAGACCCAGTACTTC. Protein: CASSGEGTGTTETQYF.

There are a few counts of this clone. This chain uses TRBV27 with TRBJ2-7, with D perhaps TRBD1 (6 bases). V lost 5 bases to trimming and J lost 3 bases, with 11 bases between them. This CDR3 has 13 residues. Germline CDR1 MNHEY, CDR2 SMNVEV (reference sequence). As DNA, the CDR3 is TGTGCCAGCAGTCAACAGGGAAACTACGAGCAGTACTTC. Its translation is CASSQQGNYEQYF.

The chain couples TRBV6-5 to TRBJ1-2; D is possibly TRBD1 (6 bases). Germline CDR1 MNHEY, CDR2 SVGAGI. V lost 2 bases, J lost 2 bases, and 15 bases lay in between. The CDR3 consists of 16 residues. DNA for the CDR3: TGTGCCAGCAGTTACCGCACAGGGTCCCCCAACTATGGCTACACCTTC. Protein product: CASSYRTGSPNYGYTF.

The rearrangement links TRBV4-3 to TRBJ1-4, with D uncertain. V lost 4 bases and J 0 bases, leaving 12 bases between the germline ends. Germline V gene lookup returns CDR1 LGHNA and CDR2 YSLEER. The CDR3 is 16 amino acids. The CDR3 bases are TGCGCCAGCAGCCTAGTTTCCGTAGCAACTAATGAAAAACTGTTTTTT. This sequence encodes CASSLVSVATNEKLFF.

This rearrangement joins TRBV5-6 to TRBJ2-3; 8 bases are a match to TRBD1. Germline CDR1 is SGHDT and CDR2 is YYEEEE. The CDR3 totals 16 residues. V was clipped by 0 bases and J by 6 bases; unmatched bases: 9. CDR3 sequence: CASSLGGTGGVDTQYF. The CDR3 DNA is TGTGCCAGCAGCTTGGGTGGGACAGGCGGCGTGGATACGCAGTATTTT. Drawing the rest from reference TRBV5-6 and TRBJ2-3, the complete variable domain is DAGVTQSPTHLIKTRGQQVTLRCSPKSGHDTVSWYQQALGQGPQFIFQYYEEEERQRGNFPDRFSGHQFPNYSSELNVNALLLGDSALYLCASSLGGTGGVDTQYFGPGTRLTVL.